Below, 27 T cell receptor beta chains from the same sample are listed, as sequenced in a study of a mutant IDH1 vaccine in newly diagnosed glioma. TCRdb keeps only in-frame clones here, not all; method: immunoSEQ multiplex PCR. The sample has under 35,000 clones; 75% to 90% are singletons. The sample's time point: baseline, week 1 (first vaccination visit). Treatment specified: pre-vaccination baseline after standard-of-care therapy. Material: PBMCs, obtained from a glioma patient treated with radiotherapy, temozolomide or both. The receptors were sampled from a woman aged 40 to 50 with glioma.

V is TRBV20-1 and J is TRBJ2-2; D unresolved. Germline CDR1 is DFQATT and CDR2 is SNEGSKA (reference sequence). CDR3 length: 11 amino acids. V lost 6 bases and J lost 7, with 9 bases in between. The DNA of the CDR3 is TGCAGTGCGAAAGGGAACGGGGAGCTGTTTTTT. This encodes CSAKGNGELFF.

The chain joins TRBV1 to TRBJ2-1; no DNA check was done on the table's D call, TRBD2. TRBV1 is tagged as a pseudogene. The CDR3 length is 16 residues. The CDR3 sequence: CTSSQTSGVAYNEQFF. The CDR3 DNA sequence: TGCACCAGCAGCCAAACGAGCGGGGTCGCCTACAATGAGCAGTTCTTC.

In this sample, this clone turned up a few times. The chain carries TRBV7-3 and TRBJ2-2; D gene ambiguous. The germline gives CDR1 SGHTA, CDR2 FQGTGA. The CDR3 has 13 amino acids. The V gene lost 1 base and the J gene lost 8 bases, with 8 bases spanning the gap. The CDR3, as DNA: TGTGCCAGCAGCTTAATGCCAGTAGGGGAGCTGTTTTTT. Protein: CASSLMPVGELFF. Full variable domain (outside the CDR3, taken from reference TRBV7-3 and TRBJ2-2): GAGVSQTPSNKVTEKGKYVELRCDPISGHTALYWYRQSLGQGPEFLIYFQGTGAADDSGLPNDRFFAVRPEGSVSTLKIQRTERGDSAVYLCASSLMPVGELFFGEGSRLTVL.

The CDR3 DNA reads TGTGCCAGCACAATACTAGCGGGGCCCCAAGAGACCCAGTACTTC. Protein: CASTILAGPQETQYF. The gene calls are TRBV6-1 and TRBJ2-5; 10 positions match TRBD2. The germline V gene encodes CDR1 MNHNS and CDR2 SASEGT. V lost 7 bases, J lost 1 base, and 6 bases stayed unmatched. This CDR3 is 15 amino acids long.

This chain joins TRBV19 and TRBJ1-1; D gene unclear. Germline V gives CDR1 LNHDA, CDR2 SQIVND (reference sequence). V was clipped by 2 bases and J by 1 base, with 5 bases between them. This CDR3 spans 13 amino acids. The CDR3 is CASSISGNTEAFF. CDR3 nucleotide sequence: TGTGCCAGTAGTATATCGGGGAACACTGAAGCTTTCTTT.

The J gene is TRBJ1-1, the V gene TRBV11-1; D not resolved. Trimming cost V 4 bases and J 1 base, with 7 bases left between them. Germline CDR1 reads SGHAT; CDR2 reads FQDESV (reference sequence). This CDR3 contains 13 residues. The CDR3: CASSWQQNTEAFF. For the CDR3, the DNA is TGTGCCAGCAGCTGGCAACAGAACACTGAAGCTTTCTTT.

The CDR3 DNA follows: TGTGCCAGTAGTAACCGGGGATGGGGCTACACCTTC. Encoded protein: CASSNRGWGYTF. The chain recombines TRBV19 with TRBJ1-2; D uncertain. This CDR3 spans 12 amino acids. Trimming took 4 bases from V and 8 from J, leaving 11 bases between them. Germline CDR1 is LNHDA and CDR2 is SQIVND (reference sequence).

The CDR3 region is CASSLDGGGYGYTF. The CDR3 DNA is TGTGCCAGCTCGCTCGATGGGGGTGGCTATGGCTACACCTTC. This chain connects TRBV18 to TRBJ1-2; TRBD1 is a possible D gene (5 bases). The CDR3 loop spans 14 amino acids. Germline CDR1 and CDR2: KGHSH and LQKENI. The V and J ends lost 6 bases and 4 bases respectively, with 15 bases between them. Combining the CDR3 with reference TRBV18 and TRBJ1-2 gives the whole variable domain NAGVMQNPRHLVRRRGQEARLRCSPMKGHSHVYWYRQLPEEGLKFMVYLQKENIIDESGMPKERFSAEFPKEGPSILRIQQVVRGDSAAYFCASSLDGGGYGYTFGSGTRLTVV.

The chain joins TRBV2 to TRBJ1-5; D is perhaps TRBD1 (5 bases). Germline V gene data show CDR1 as SNHLY and CDR2 as FYNNEI. The CDR3 covers 14 residues. V was trimmed by 5 bases and J by 3 bases, leaving 11 bases between them. The CDR3 loop reads CASSPDSYNQPQHF. The DNA for the CDR3 is TGTGCCAGCAGTCCAGACAGTTACAATCAGCCCCAGCATTTT. The full variable domain, in which reference TRBV2 and TRBJ1-5 provide the parts outside the CDR3, is EPEVTQTPSHQVTQMGQEVILRCVPISNHLYFYWYRQILGQKVEFLVSFYNNEISEKSEIFDDQFSVERPDGSNFTLKIRSTKLEDSAMYFCASSPDSYNQPQHFGDGTRLSIL.

The chain is built from TRBV30 and TRBJ1-5; D unresolved. This CDR3 spans 13 amino acids. The V gene lost 3 bases and the J gene lost 4 bases, with 10 bases spanning the gap. CDR1 GTSNPN and CDR2 SVGIG come from the germline V gene (reference sequence). CDR3 protein: CAWSHAPNQPQHF. CDR3 coding DNA: TGTGCCTGGAGCCACGCCCCTAATCAGCCCCAGCATTTT. Filled out from reference TRBV30 and TRBJ1-5, the complete variable domain reads SQTIHQWPATLVQPVGSPLSLECTVEGTSNPNLYWYRQAAGRGLQLLFYSVGIGQISSEVPQNLSASRPQDRQFILSSKKLLLSDSGFYLCAWSHAPNQPQHFGDGTRLSIL.

This chain links TRBV19 with TRBJ2-2; D gene uncertain. The germline V and J ends were trimmed by 1 base and 4 bases, with 10 bases remaining between them. Germline-derived CDR1 and CDR2 are LNHDA and SQIVND (reference sequence). This CDR3 has 15 residues. The CDR3 DNA follows: TGTGCCAGTAGTATAGCCACACACCTCACCGGGGAGCTGTTTTTT. Translating gives CASSIATHLTGELFF.

V usage is TRBV30 and J usage is TRBJ2-1; TRBD2 agrees at 9 bases. The V gene end was trimmed by 7 bases and the J gene end by 2 bases; junction bases not matched to a gene: 6. Germline V gene sequence: CDR1 GTSNPN, CDR2 SVGIG (reference sequence). This CDR3 contains 14 residues. The CDR3 DNA reads TGTGCCTCTAATAGCGGGAGAACCTACAATGAGCAGTTCTTC. Its protein is CASNSGRTYNEQFF.

The V and J genes are TRBV5-1 and TRBJ1-1, with D possibly TRBD1 on 5 matching bases. Trimming took off 0 bases at V and 1 base at J, with 10 bases between the two ends. The length of the CDR3 is 15 residues. Germline V gene data show CDR1 as SGHRS and CDR2 as YFSETQ. CDR3 sequence reads: CASSLVPGRNTEAFF. CDR3 nucleotides: TGCGCCAGCAGCTTGGTTCCAGGGAGGAACACTGAAGCTTTCTTT.

The chain couples TRBV6-1 to TRBJ1-5; TRBD1 might be the D (6 bases). Germline CDR1 and CDR2: MNHNS and SASEGT. V lost 4 bases and J lost 0, with 13 bases in between. This CDR3 is 16 amino acids long. The CDR3: CASSVQGATSNQPQHF. In nucleotides, the CDR3 is TGTGCCAGCAGTGTACAGGGAGCTACTAGCAATCAGCCCCAGCATTTT.

The V call is TRBV2, the J call TRBJ1-5; D remains ambiguous. The CDR3 spans 13 residues. V shed 3 bases and J shed 4 bases, with 7 bases lying between them. Germline-derived CDR1 and CDR2 are SNHLY and FYNNEI. The CDR3 DNA reads TGTGCCAGCAGTGAGAGGGAGAATCAGCCCCAGCATTTT. This encodes CASSERENQPQHF.

The rearrangement uses TRBV28 and TRBJ1-6; D call uncertain. Per the germline V gene, CDR1 is MDHEN and CDR2 is SYDVKM. The length of the CDR3 is 15 residues. Trimming removed 6 bases from V and 8 bases from J, with 17 bases in between. The CDR3 DNA is TGTGCCAGCAGGTCGACACCACGTGACTATTCACCCCTCCACTTT. Translation: CASRSTPRDYSPLHF. Drawing the rest from reference TRBV28 and TRBJ1-6, the complete variable domain is DVKVTQSSRYLVKRTGEKVFLECVQDMDHENMFWYRQDPGLGLRLIYFSYDVKMKEKGDIPEGYSVSREKKERFSLILESASTNQTSMYLCASRSTPRDYSPLHFGNGTRLTVT.

The chain carries TRBV5-1 and TRBJ1-2; a possible D gene is TRBD1 (5 bases). Germline V CDR1 and CDR2: SGHRS, YFSETQ. V lost 0 bases to trimming and J lost 0 bases, with 9 bases between them. This CDR3 contains 15 residues. The CDR3 sequence: CASSLGDSTNYGYTF. DNA of the CDR3: TGCGCCAGCAGCTTGGGTGACAGCACTAACTATGGCTACACCTTC.

The chain joins TRBV6-5 to TRBJ1-1, with D possibly TRBD1 on 6 matching bases. Germline CDR1 reads MNHEY; CDR2 reads SVGAGI. CDR3 size: 13 residues. V lost 9 bases to trimming and J lost 8 bases, with 19 bases between them. CDR3 bases: TGTGCCAGTCAACAGGGCCGGAGTGGGGAAGCTTTCTTT. This codes for CASQQGRSGEAFF.

This chain uses TRBV11-2 with TRBJ2-5; 12 bases map to TRBD2. This CDR3 region has 15 residues. Germline V lookup: CDR1 SGHAT, CDR2 FQNNGV. V was clipped by 0 bases and J by 7 bases; unmatched bases: 3. DNA of the CDR3: TGTGCCAGCAGCTTAGAACTAGCGGGGGGTGGGACCCAGTACTTC. Amino acid sequence: CASSLELAGGGTQYF. The variable domain in full, completed from reference TRBV11-2 and TRBJ2-5, reads EAGVAQSPRYKIIEKRQSVAFWCNPISGHATLYWYQQILGQGPKLLIQFQNNGVVDDSQLPKDRFSAERLKGVDSTLKIQPAKLEDSAVYLCASSLELAGGGTQYFGPGTRLLVL.

The gene calls are TRBV5-1 and TRBJ2-5; D is unclear. Trimming left V 0 bases short and J 0 bases short, with 12 bases between. The germline V gene encodes CDR1 SGHRS and CDR2 YFSETQ. CDR3 size: 16 residues. The CDR3 nucleotides read TGCGCCAGCAGCTTGGGGTGGGTTGGTTACCAAGAGACCCAGTACTTC. Protein sequence: CASSLGWVGYQETQYF.

This chain joins TRBV4-1 and TRBJ2-1, with a tentative D call TRBD2 (6 bases). The germline V gene has CDR1 MGHRA and CDR2 YSYEKL. V gave up 1 base and J gave up 0 bases, with 16 bases separating them. The CDR3 contains 18 residues. The CDR3 DNA reads as TGCGCCAGCAGCCAAGTTTTTAGTGGGGGAGGCTCCTACAATGAGCAGTTCTTC. Its translation: CASSQVFSGGGSYNEQFF.

This chain links TRBV6-5 with TRBJ1-2; the D is unclear. The CDR3 is made up of 14 amino acids. CDR1 is MNHEY and CDR2 is SVGAGI in the germline V gene. The V gene lost 7 bases and the J gene lost 5 bases, with 17 bases spanning the gap. CDR3 loop: CASIKAPGSYGYTF. The CDR3, as DNA: TGTGCCAGCATAAAAGCCCCTGGGAGTTATGGCTACACCTTC.

This clone was counted between two and nine times. The chain couples TRBV19 to TRBJ2-7; D unresolved. The CDR3 extends over 16 amino acids. V was trimmed by 0 bases and J by 5 bases, leaving 17 bases between them. Looked up from germline, CDR1 is LNHDA and CDR2 is SQIVND (reference sequence). CDR3 loop: CASSIDRFQDADEQYF. The CDR3 coding sequence is TGTGCCAGTAGTATAGATCGTTTCCAGGACGCCGACGAGCAGTACTTC. Using reference TRBV19 and TRBJ2-7 for the parts outside the CDR3, the full variable domain is DGGITQSPKYLFRKEGQNVTLSCEQNLNHDAMYWYRQDPGQGLRLIYYSQIVNDFQKGDIAEGYSVSREKKESFPLTVTSAQKNPTAFYLCASSIDRFQDADEQYFGPGTRLTVT.

This sequence joins TRBV6-6 and TRBJ2-7; 9 bases line up with TRBD1. The V gene end was trimmed by 5 bases and the J gene end by 0 bases; junction bases not matched to a gene: 2. This CDR3 region has 14 residues. CDR1 is MNHNY, CDR2 SVGAGI, per germline (reference sequence). CDR3 amino acids: CASSPGQGSYEQYF. The CDR3 DNA follows: TGTGCCAGCAGTCCGGGACAGGGCTCCTACGAGCAGTACTTC.

The CDR3 DNA reads as TGCGCCAGCAGCTTCGACGGACAGGCTGAAGCTTTCTTT. This codes for CASSFDGQAEAFF. The gene calls are TRBV5-1 and TRBJ1-1, with TRBD1 matching over 7 bases. CDR1 and CDR2 from the germline V gene are SGHRS and YFSETQ. Trimming took 2 bases from V and 6 from J; bases not matched to a gene: 4. This CDR3 has 13 amino acids.

The chain is built from TRBV10-3 and TRBJ1-3, with 9 bases lining up with TRBD1. CDR1 and CDR2 from the germline V gene are ENHRY and SYGVKD. V shed 8 bases, J shed 0 bases, and the junction held 11 bases outside the gene matches. CDR3 length equals 17 residues. DNA for the CDR3: TGTGCCATCCCCCCCACACAGGGGGCATACTCTGGAAACACCATATATTTT. Amino acids: CAIPPTQGAYSGNTIYF.

The chain is built from TRBV7-6 and TRBJ2-2, with D hard to call. From germline, CDR1 is SGHVS and CDR2 FNYEAQ. This CDR3 region has 15 residues. V lost 1 base and J lost 3, with 9 bases in between. The CDR3 region has the DNA TGTGCCAGCAGCTTAGGGACGGCTTACACCGGGGAGCTGTTTTTT. Residues: CASSLGTAYTGELFF.